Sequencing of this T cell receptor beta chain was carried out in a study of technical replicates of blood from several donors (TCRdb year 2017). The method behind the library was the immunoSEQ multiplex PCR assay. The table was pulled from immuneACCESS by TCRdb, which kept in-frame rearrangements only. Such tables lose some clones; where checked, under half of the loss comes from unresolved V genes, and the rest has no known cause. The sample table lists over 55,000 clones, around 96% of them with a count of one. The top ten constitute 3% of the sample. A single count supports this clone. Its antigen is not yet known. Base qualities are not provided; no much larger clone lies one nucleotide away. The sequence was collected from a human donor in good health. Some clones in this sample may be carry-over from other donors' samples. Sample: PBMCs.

The CDR3 region: CASSLEGAKDSPLHF. DNA sequence: TGTGCCAGCAGCTTAGAGGGGGCGAAGGATTCACCCCTCCACTTT. Rearrangement joined TRBV7-9 to TRBJ1-6; 7 central nucleotides agree with TRBD1. Based on the germline V gene (reference sequence), the CDR1 and CDR2 sequences are SEHNR and FQNEAQ. After removal of 1 base from V and 8 bases from J, the junction retains 5 bases not matched to a gene. The CDR3, cysteine through phenylalanine, is 15 amino acids long. The sequence is cut down to CDR3 DNA, 45 bases in frame from base 1. With all but the CDR3 taken from the reference TRBV7-9 and TRBJ1-6 genes, the full variable domain is: DTGVSQNPRHKITKRGQNVTFRCDPISEHNRLYWYRQTLGQGPEFLTYFQNEAQLEKSRLLSDRFSAERPKGSFSTLEIQRTEQGDSAMYLCASSLEGAKDSPLHFGNGTRLTVT.